This passage covers 25 T cell receptor beta chains from one sample sequenced in a study of T-cell reconstitution after alpha-beta-depleted transplantation in children. A library of TCRbeta sequences, prepared with unique molecular identifiers, was generated. TCRdb fed the PCR reads into MiXCR, producing one record per CDR3 protein. The table shows fewer than 1 million distinct CDR3 sequences, with 16% occurring only once. The sample in question was PBMCs, mostly from graft donor cells, obtained 360 days after TCRalphabeta/CD19-depleted stem cell transplant. Receptor source: a male patient younger than 18 who had a stem cell transplant for acute lymphoblastic leukemia, so the T cells may come from the graft donor.

This clonotype was detected a few times. The chain couples TRBV29-1 to TRBJ2-1; 7 nucleotides align to TRBD2. This CDR3 is 12 amino acids long. CDR1 is SQVTM, CDR2 ANQGSEA, per germline. Trimming cost V 7 bases and J 4 bases; bases outside gene matches: 4. The CDR3 region is CSGYSGYNEQFF. CDR3 sequence (DNA): TGCAGCGGATATAGCGGGTACAATGAGCAGTTCTTC.

This chain joins TRBV10-3 and TRBJ1-6; D possibly corresponds to TRBD1 (5 bases). In germline, CDR1 is ENHRY, CDR2 SYGVKD. The CDR3 is made up of 15 amino acids. V was pared by 4 bases and J by 9 bases, with 16 bases between. CDR3 in amino acids: CAISGEGPDVSPLHF. In nucleotides, the CDR3 is TGTGCCATCAGTGGAGAGGGACCAGACGTTTCACCCCTCCACTTT.

This clonotype was found a few times. The V call is TRBV29-1, the J call TRBJ2-1, with 10 bases aligning to TRBD2. The CDR3 has 12 residues. V lost 2 bases, J lost 15 bases, and 7 bases stayed unmatched. The germline V gene encodes CDR1 SQVTM and CDR2 ANQGSEA. The DNA for the CDR3 is TGCAGCGTTGAAAAATCGGCTAGCGGGAGGTTCTTC. It is translated as CSVEKSASGRFF.

This clonotype was detected a few times. This rearrangement joins TRBV21-1 to TRBJ2-2; the D segment call TRBD2 is taken from the table without a DNA check. TRBV21-1 is listed as a pseudogene. The CDR3 has 19 amino acids. In DNA, the CDR3 is TGTGCCAGCAGCAAAGCGAGGGAGAAGGCCCCAGGTGACACCGGGGAGCTGTTTTTT. This translates into CASSKAREKAPGDTGELFF.

This clonotype has just a few counts. The chain links TRBV5-1 to TRBJ2-1; D is unclear. V dropped 0 bases and J dropped 6 bases, with 10 bases sitting between them. Germline-derived CDR1 and CDR2 are SGHRS and YFSETQ. CDR3 length equals 14 residues. This CDR3 is CASSLDVRPNEQFF. The CDR3, as DNA: TGCGCCAGCAGCTTGGATGTCAGACCCAATGAGCAGTTCTTC.

The rearrangement links TRBV24-1 to TRBJ2-5; D gene uncertain. Germline V gives CDR1 KGHDR, CDR2 SFDVKD. CDR3 length: 13 residues. V lost 4 bases and J lost 5, with 10 bases in between. Written as DNA, the CDR3 is TGTGCCACCAGTGAACGAAACGGGGAGACCCAGTACTTC. Amino acids: CATSERNGETQYF.

This clonotype has a handful of counts. The chain is built from TRBV14 and TRBJ1-2; D perhaps matches TRBD1 (6 bases). V was pared by 1 base and J by 4 bases, with 7 bases between. This CDR3 contains 13 residues. CDR1 and CDR2 (germline): SGHDN, FVKESK. The CDR3 DNA sequence: TGTGCCAGCAGCCAAGGGACAGCCTATGGCTACACCTTC. Encoded protein: CASSQGTAYGYTF. The full variable domain, its missing parts supplied by reference TRBV14 and TRBJ1-2, is EAGVTQFPSHSVIEKGQTVTLRCDPISGHDNLYWYRRVMGKEIKFLLHFVKESKQDESGMPNNRFLAERTGGTYSTLKVQPAELEDSGVYFCASSQGTAYGYTFGSGTRLTVV.

This clonotype appeared many times. The V gene is TRBV2, the J gene TRBJ2-3; D is uncertain. CDR3 size: 11 residues. The ends were cut back, 4 bases at V and 6 bases at J, with 5 bases in the middle. Germline V gene data show CDR1 as SNHLY and CDR2 as FYNNEI. For the CDR3, the DNA is TGTGCCAGCAGTGTCCCGGATACGCAGTATTTT. This gives the protein CASSVPDTQYF.

This clonotype has only a few counts. This sequence joins TRBV6-5 and TRBJ2-1; 7 nucleotides agree with TRBD2. The V and J ends lost 4 bases and 0 bases, in that order; junction bases with no gene match: 9. Germline values: CDR1 MNHEY, CDR2 SVGAGI. CDR3 length: 17 residues. The CDR3 region is CASSWTRAGSSYNEQFF. The DNA for the CDR3 is TGTGCCAGCAGTTGGACTAGAGCGGGGAGCTCCTACAATGAGCAGTTCTTC.

The rearrangement links TRBV10-3 to TRBJ1-1, with 7 bases matching TRBD1. V was clipped by 0 bases and J by 0 bases; unmatched bases: 1. The CDR3 contains 15 residues. Looked up from germline, CDR1 is ENHRY and CDR2 is SYGVKD. CDR3 in DNA: TGTGCCATCAGTGAGTCTGGACAGGTGAACACTGAAGCTTTCTTT. Its translation is CAISESGQVNTEAFF.

The V gene is TRBV5-5, the J gene TRBJ2-1, with 7 bases lining up with TRBD2. The junction had 9 bases not matched to a gene; V was cut back by 2 bases and J by 7 bases. CDR1 and CDR2 (germline): SGHKS, YYEKEE (reference sequence). The CDR3 is made up of 15 amino acids. As DNA, the CDR3 is TGTGCCAGCAGCTTTAGGAGCGGGATGGGGAATGAGCAGTTCTTC. Translated, it gives CASSFRSGMGNEQFF.

This clonotype was seen many times. This chain joins TRBV5-1 and TRBJ2-1; weak D call: TRBD2 (6 bases). Looked up from germline, CDR1 is SGHRS and CDR2 is YFSETQ. CDR3 length: 15 amino acids. V gave up 5 bases and J gave up 7 bases, with 19 bases separating them. CDR3 residues: CASSTDYPGRNEQFF. Written as DNA, the CDR3 is TGCGCCAGCAGTACGGACTACCCGGGGAGGAATGAGCAGTTCTTC.

This clonotype was picked up many times. The chain joins TRBV7-2 to TRBJ2-7; 8 nucleotides align to TRBD1. Germline-derived CDR1 and CDR2 are SGHTA and FQGNSA. After removal of 1 base from V and 2 bases from J, the junction contained 4 bases not matched to a gene. The CDR3 length is 15 residues. The CDR3 loop is CASSLGGTGAYEQYF. The DNA of the CDR3 is TGTGCCAGCAGCTTAGGAGGGACAGGAGCCTACGAGCAGTACTTC.

A few counts support this clonotype. This rearrangement joins TRBV29-1 to TRBJ2-1; D not resolved. CDR3 size: 14 residues. CDR1 is SQVTM and CDR2 is ANQGSEA in the germline V gene. V was shortened by 5 bases and J by 0 bases, with 11 bases between the two germline ends. CDR3 in amino acids: CSVLQMYSYNEQFF. The DNA for the CDR3 is TGCAGCGTTCTTCAGATGTACTCCTACAATGAGCAGTTCTTC.

The chain is built from TRBV12-3 or TRBV12-4 and TRBJ2-7, with 9 bases matching TRBD1. Losses at the gene ends were 6 bases for V and 0 bases for J; bases not matched to a gene: 6. The CDR3 has 15 amino acids. CDR3 DNA sequence: TGTGCCAGCAGATTTGGGACAGGGAGCTCCTACGAGCAGTACTTC. It translates to CASRFGTGSSYEQYF.

The V call is TRBV12-3 or TRBV12-4, the J call TRBJ2-5, with TRBD2 identical over 10 bases. Unmatched junction bases numbered 5, after V lost 3 bases and J lost 4 bases. This CDR3 spans 15 amino acids. This CDR3 reads CASSFSGRVRETQYF. In DNA form, the CDR3 reads TGTGCCAGCAGTTTCAGCGGGAGGGTCAGAGAGACCCAGTACTTC.

The V and J genes are TRBV29-1 and TRBJ1-2, with D uncertain. Germline lookup yields CDR1 SQVTM and CDR2 ANQGSEA. The CDR3 has 14 residues. Trimming cost V 0 bases and J 2 bases, with 10 bases left between them. CDR3 sequence: CSVEDLRSNYGYTF. DNA of the CDR3: TGCAGCGTTGAAGATCTTAGATCCAACTATGGCTACACCTTC.

The chain carries TRBV7-9 and TRBJ1-5; D gene ambiguous. CDR3 size: 15 residues. Germline assignment: CDR1 SEHNR and CDR2 FQNEAQ (reference sequence). V lost 5 bases to trimming and J lost 5 bases, with 16 bases between them. The CDR3 DNA follows: TGTGCCAGCAGCGGACCGGCCACGATGTATCAGCCCCAGCATTTT. Encoded protein: CASSGPATMYQPQHF.

This clonotype was counted a few times. The chain has TRBV7-9 and TRBJ2-1, with D possibly TRBD2 on 6 matching bases. The CDR3 sequence is 15 residues long. Trimming took 7 bases from V and 2 from J, leaving 15 bases between them. Germline assignment: CDR1 SEHNR and CDR2 FQNEAQ (reference sequence). CDR3 sequence: CASNILAPTYNEQFF. CDR3 DNA sequence: TGTGCCAGCAATATCCTAGCGCCAACCTACAATGAGCAGTTCTTC.

This clonotype was seen a handful of times. The chain combines TRBV25-1 with TRBJ2-2, with 7 bases identical to TRBD2. Looked up from germline, CDR1 is MGHDK and CDR2 is SYGVNS. The CDR3 length is 15 residues. V shed 3 bases, J shed 1 base, and the junction held 2 bases outside the gene matches. The CDR3 DNA reads TGTGCCAGCAGTGAGGGGGGGGGGAACACCGGGGAGCTGTTTTTT. It encodes CASSEGGGNTGELFF.

This clonotype was detected ten times or more. Its ends do not fully match the called genes, so a read error is possible. The chain recombines TRBV18 with TRBJ2-7, with TRBD1 matching over 8 bases. Germline values: CDR1 KGHSH, CDR2 LQKENI. CDR3 size: 14 residues. The CDR3 sequence: CASSPRDRSYEQYF. The CDR3 region has the DNA TGCGCCAGCAGCCCCCGGGACAGGTCCTACGAGCAGTACTTC.

This clonotype was detected only a few times. The rearrangement joins TRBV2 to TRBJ2-6; 10 positions match TRBD1. Germline V gives CDR1 SNHLY, CDR2 FYNNEI. The CDR3 has 18 amino acids. Trimming took 10 bases from V and 2 from J; bases not matched to a gene: 14. CDR3 bases: TGTGCCAAAACCCCGGGACAGGGGTTACTGGCTGGGGCCAACGTCCTGACTTTC. Amino acid sequence: CAKTPGQGLLAGANVLTF.

The chain joins TRBV6-5 to TRBJ2-7; D not resolved. The CDR3 covers 12 residues. V gave up 8 bases and J gave up 1 base, with 9 bases separating them. Germline V gene sequence: CDR1 MNHEY, CDR2 SVGAGI. CDR3 nucleotide sequence: TGTGCCAGCCCTCCGGCGTCCTACGAGCAGTACTTC. It encodes CASPPASYEQYF.

This clonotype appeared a few times. V gene TRBV2 combines with J gene TRBJ2-7, with 7 bases lining up with TRBD1. Germline values: CDR1 SNHLY, CDR2 FYNNEI. V gave up 11 bases and J gave up 2 bases; unmatched junction bases: 6. CDR3 length: 12 residues. CDR3 residues: CASWDRAYEQYF. The DNA of the CDR3 is TGTGCCTCCTGGGACAGAGCCTACGAGCAGTACTTC.

J is TRBJ2-1 and V is TRBV5-5; TRBD2 aligns across 10 bases. J lost 7 bases, V lost 5 bases, and 15 bases had no gene match. The CDR3 runs 17 residues. Per germline, CDR1 SGHKS and CDR2 YYEKEE (reference sequence). CDR3 sequence: CASRSRLNLAGENEQFF. The CDR3 DNA is TGTGCCAGCAGGTCGCGACTGAACCTAGCGGGAGAAAATGAGCAGTTCTTC.